This T cell receptor beta chain came from a study of blood T cell repertoires in COVID-19. Study-wide background: From T cells, B-cell-depleted T cells, or PBMCs came the material, which was cDNA or gDNA.

In this sample, this clone turned up a few times. Trimming left V 1 base short and J 11 bases short, with 9 bases between. The CDR3 runs to 11 residues. Germline V lookup: CDR1 SGHDN, CDR2 FVKESK. In the authors' workflow: Researchers report that nucleated cell counts were estimated from reference gene primer amplification. Produced via immunoSEQ multiplex PCR; TCRdb's table is partial and in-frame only. The V and J calls and clone size come from that table; D and trimming were worked out from the DNA. Among about 66,000 clones, roughly 86% were seen once, and the ten largest hold 1.1% to 1.5%. The chain joins TRBV14 to TRBJ2-7; D remains ambiguous. This receptor was obtained from a man aged 55 to 70 with acute or convalescent COVID-19. The sequencing sample was made of peripheral blood. CDR3 nucleotides: TGTGCCAGCAGCCAAGGGTCTTCGGAGTACTTC. Protein sequence: CASSQGSSEYF.